The rows below give T cell receptor beta chains drawn from one sample of a study of siplizumab effects on memory and regulatory T cells. The method was immunoSEQ multiplex PCR; TCRdb's version includes in-frame clones alone and lacks a portion of them. The sample lists about 100,000 clones; 80% to 95% were seen once. Input material: CD4+ T cells sorted from blood. The receptor source for this set is a human donor in good health. Each CDR3 is given with its conserved first and last residue. D genes are given only for firm matches. Size is stated for part of the rows, as once, few or many counts, or as a class when the clone is expanded.

v_call,j_call,d_call,clone_size,cdr3_aa,cdr3_nt
TRBV19,TRBJ2-1,NA,NA,CASSILRLVPNNEQFF,TGTGCCAGTAGTATACTTCGACTAGTGCCCAACAATGAGCAGTTCTTC
TRBV2,TRBJ2-1,NA,NA,CASRTLETFF,TGTGCCAGCAGAACCCTAGAAACCTTCTTC
TRBV28,TRBJ2-3,NA,NA,CASLSPTDTQYF,TGTGCCAGCCTTTCTCCGACAGATACGCAGTATTTT
TRBV7-2,TRBJ2-1,NA,NA,CASSSRAGNEQFF,TGTGCCAGCAGCAGCCGGGCAGGCAATGAGCAGTTCTTC
TRBV10-1,TRBJ1-4,NA,few,CASSEGGGKLFF,TGCGCCAGCAGTGAAGGGGGGGGAAAACTGTTTTTT
TRBV28,TRBJ1-6,NA,NA,CASSFMGGSRDNSPLHF,TGTGCCAGCAGTTTCATGGGGGGCTCAAGGGATAATTCACCCCTCCACTTT
TRBV7-3,TRBJ2-7,TRBD2,once,CASSSGLAREQYF,TGTGCCAGCAGCTCGGGACTAGCGCGGGAGCAGTACTTC
TRBV11-2,TRBJ1-1,NA,NA,CASSFVDTEAFF,TGTGCCAGCAGCTTTGTAGACACTGAAGCTTTCTTT
TRBV30,TRBJ1-2,NA,NA,CAWLYLDKINYGYTF,TGTGCCTGGCTCTACCTCGACAAGATTAACTATGGCTACACCTTC
TRBV9,TRBJ1-6,TRBD1,NA,CASSGWDRGTPLHF,TGTGCCAGCAGCGGGTGGGACAGGGGTACACCCCTCCACTTT
TRBV19,TRBJ1-4,TRBD1,NA,CASSIARTGGRANEKLFF,TGTGCCAGTAGTATAGCCCGAACAGGGGGACGGGCTAATGAAAAACTGTTTTTT
TRBV2,TRBJ2-3,NA,NA,CASRGNRAGSDTQYF,TGTGCCAGCAGGGGCAACAGGGCTGGCTCAGATACGCAGTATTTT
TRBV7-9,TRBJ2-2,TRBD1,NA,CASSQGTANTGELFF,TGTGCCAGCAGCCAAGGGACAGCGAACACCGGGGAGCTGTTTTTT
TRBV6-5,TRBJ2-5,NA,NA,CASSYRRGETQYF,TGTGCCAGCAGTTACCGACGCGGAGAGACCCAGTACTTC
TRBV7-2,TRBJ1-1,NA,NA,CASSLSLVEAFF,TGTGCCAGCAGCTTAAGTTTGGTTGAAGCTTTCTTT
TRBV4-1,TRBJ2-1,TRBD2,NA,CASSQEWGGSYNEQFF,TGCGCCAGCAGCCAAGAATGGGGGGGCTCCTACAATGAGCAGTTCTTC
TRBV7-8,TRBJ1-4,NA,NA,CASSQEGVEKLFF,TGTGCCAGCAGCCAGGAGGGGGTTGAAAAACTGTTTTTT
TRBV11-3,TRBJ2-2,NA,NA,CASSLAAANTGELFF,TGTGCCAGCAGCTTAGCGGCAGCGAACACCGGGGAGCTGTTTTTT
TRBV29-1,TRBJ2-2,TRBD1,NA,CSVRDRVNTGELFF,TGCAGCGTTCGGGACAGGGTTAACACCGGGGAGCTGTTTTTT
TRBV6-6,TRBJ1-2,NA,NA,CASSYSPSARGVGYTF,TGTGCCAGCAGTTACTCACCTTCCGCACGGGGAGTAGGCTACACCTTC
TRBV4-3,TRBJ1-6,NA,NA,CASSQPTQGSPLHF,TGCGCCAGCAGCCAACCAACACAGGGTTCACCCCTCCACTTT
TRBV9,TRBJ2-2,TRBD2,NA,CASSVEAGASFGELFF,TGTGCCAGCAGCGTAGAAGCGGGGGCCAGTTTCGGGGAGCTGTTTTTT
TRBV12-5,TRBJ2-5,NA,NA,CASGLVFSGGRQAIQETQYF,TGTGCTAGTGGTTTGGTATTTTCTGGGGGAAGGCAGGCCATACAAGAGACCCAGTACTTC
TRBV5-4,TRBJ1-3,NA,NA,CASSLAGGASGNTIYF,TGTGCCAGCAGCTTGGCGGGAGGGGCCTCTGGAAACACCATATATTTT
TRBV7-2,TRBJ2-5,TRBD2,NA,CASSWGTSEPQYF,TGTGCCAGCAGCTGGGGGACTAGCGAGCCCCAGTACTTC
TRBV4-2,TRBJ2-7,NA,NA,CASSQFSRDPTYEQYF,TGTGCCAGCAGCCAATTCTCAAGGGATCCAACATACGAGCAGTACTTC
TRBV5-1,TRBJ2-3,NA,NA,CASSLGGLSTDTQYF,TGCGCCAGCAGCCTGGGGGGACTTAGCACAGATACGCAGTATTTT
TRBV7-2,TRBJ1-1,NA,NA,CASSLARTVNTEAFF,TGTGCCAGCAGCTTAGCGCGGACGGTGAACACTGAAGCTTTCTTT
TRBV28,TRBJ2-7,NA,NA,CASRWGPHEQYF,TGTGCCAGCCGGTGGGGCCCCCACGAGCAGTACTTC
TRBV6-5,TRBJ2-7,NA,NA,CASSPTQGGIYEQYF,TGTGCCAGCAGTCCAACCCAGGGGGGCATCTACGAGCAGTACTTC
TRBV19,TRBJ1-4,NA,NA,CASRLTGSDEKLFF,TGTGCCAGTAGGCTTACAGGGTCGGATGAAAAACTGTTTTTT
TRBV7-3,TRBJ1-1,NA,NA,CASSLTKADTEAFF,TGTGCCAGCAGCTTAACGAAGGCAGACACTGAAGCTTTCTTT
TRBV5-1,TRBJ2-3,TRBD1,NA,CASSSIDRDRDWTSTDTQYF,TGCGCCAGCAGCTCCATAGACCGGGACAGGGATTGGACTAGCACAGATACGCAGTATTTT
TRBV6-1,TRBJ1-5,TRBD1,NA,CASSGGTGGDQPQHF,TGTGCCAGCAGTGGCGGGACAGGGGGCGATCAGCCCCAGCATTTT
TRBV11-2,TRBJ2-3,NA,NA,CASSLTTRGRDTQYF,TGTGCCAGCAGCTTAACGACCCGCGGTCGGGATACGCAGTATTTT
TRBV11-1,TRBJ2-3,NA,NA,CASSPGDLSTDTQYF,TGTGCCAGCAGCCCAGGGGATCTTAGCACAGATACGCAGTATTTT
TRBV4-3,TRBJ2-3,TRBD1,NA,CASSQDRFGTDSTDTQYF,TGCGCCAGCAGCCAAGACCGGTTTGGGACAGATAGCACAGATACGCAGTATTTT
TRBV19,TRBJ1-3,NA,few,CASSPNRGAYGNTIYF,TGTGCCAGTAGTCCCAATCGGGGGGCTTATGGAAACACCATATATTTT
TRBV5-1,TRBJ2-1,TRBD2,NA,CASSYNSGGPYNEQFF,TGCGCCAGCAGCTACAATAGCGGGGGGCCCTACAATGAGCAGTTCTTC
TRBV5-4,TRBJ2-5,NA,NA,CASSWQGPQETQYF,TGTGCCAGCAGCTGGCAGGGGCCCCAAGAGACCCAGTACTTC
TRBV19,TRBJ1-4,NA,NA,CASMMGDYRLFF,TGTGCCAGTATGATGGGGGATTATCGACTGTTTTTT
TRBV11-3,TRBJ2-4,TRBD1,NA,CASSKQGNENIQYF,TGTGCCAGCAGCAAACAGGGGAACGAAAACATTCAGTACTTC
TRBV2,TRBJ1-1,TRBD1,NA,CASRGTGNTEAFF,TGTGCCAGCAGGGGGACAGGGAACACTGAAGCTTTCTTT
TRBV19,TRBJ1-1,NA,NA,CASTRGSGPGVTEAFF,TGTGCCAGTACCCGAGGTTCCGGGCCGGGAGTCACTGAAGCTTTCTTT
TRBV20-1,TRBJ1-2,NA,NA,CSASFYGYTF,TGCAGTGCTAGTTTTTATGGCTACACCTTC
TRBV5-1,TRBJ2-2,NA,NA,CASSLAVGPTTGELFF,TGCGCCAGCAGCTTGGCAGTGGGTCCGACCACCGGGGAGCTGTTTTTT
TRBV6-6,TRBJ1-1,TRBD1,NA,CASSTGQENTEAFF,TGTGCCAGCAGTACCGGACAGGAGAACACTGAAGCTTTCTTT
TRBV29-1,TRBJ1-1,NA,NA,CSVMVGYGTEAFF,TGCAGCGTTATGGTGGGATACGGCACTGAAGCTTTCTTT
TRBV19,TRBJ2-5,NA,NA,CASSIDYEAQYF,TGTGCCAGTAGTATAGATTATGAGGCCCAGTACTTC
TRBV6-5,TRBJ1-2,NA,NA,CASSLQGGASYGYTF,TGTGCCAGCAGTTTACAAGGGGGGGCGAGCTATGGCTACACCTTC
TRBV5-6,TRBJ1-4,NA,NA,CASSLLGGSATNEKLFF,TGTGCCAGCAGCTTGCTCGGTGGGTCTGCAACTAATGAAAAACTGTTTTTT
TRBV9,TRBJ2-7,NA,NA,CASSMEGGSTYEQYF,TGTGCCAGCAGCATGGAGGGGGGGAGCACCTACGAGCAGTACTTC
TRBV5-4,TRBJ2-5,NA,NA,CASSLIGQEETQYF,TGTGCCAGCAGCTTGATCGGTCAGGAAGAGACCCAGTACTTC